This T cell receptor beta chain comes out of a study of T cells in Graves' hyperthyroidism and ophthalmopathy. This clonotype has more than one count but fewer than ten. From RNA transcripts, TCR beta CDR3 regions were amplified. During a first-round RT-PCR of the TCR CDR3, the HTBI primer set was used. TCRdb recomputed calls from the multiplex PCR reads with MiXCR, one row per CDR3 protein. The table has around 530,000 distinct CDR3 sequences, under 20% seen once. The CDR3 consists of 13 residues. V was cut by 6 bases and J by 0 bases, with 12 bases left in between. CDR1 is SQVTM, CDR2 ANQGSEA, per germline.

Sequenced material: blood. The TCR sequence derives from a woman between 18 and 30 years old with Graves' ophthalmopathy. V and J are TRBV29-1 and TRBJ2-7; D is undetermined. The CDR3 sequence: CSVAPGNSYEQYF. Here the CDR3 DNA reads TGCAGCGTGGCCCCTGGAAACTCCTACGAGCAGTACTTC.